Described below is a single TCR beta chain sequence and its context. The antigen remains undetermined. The V gene's germline CDR1 is MNHEY and CDR2 SVGAGI. Trimming cost V 3 bases and J 2 bases; bases outside gene matches: 7. The CDR3 loop spans 15 amino acids. Everyone who donated was a Caucasian adult who lived in Nashville, Tennessee. Negatively enriched CD4+ T cells were divided by CD45RA into naive and memory. This sample is drawn from a study of shared clonotypes between healthy human individuals. Study-wide findings and caveats: Some naive CD4 clonotypes, 4.5% to 5.5%, turned up in common across a few donors.

Only in-frame clones appear in the TCRdb table, and some are missing; sequencing was by immunoSEQ multiplex PCR. The repertoire includes more than 2 million clones, 90% to 97% of them detected once, and more than 0.1% sits in the top ten. What was sequenced was naive CD4+ T cells sorted from blood. Subset reported: CD45RA+ positively selected. V is TRBV6-5 and J is TRBJ2-7; 7 nucleotides match TRBD1. The TCR comes from a man aged 18 to 29 in good health. The CDR3 protein is CASSYVGQKPYEQYF. The CDR3 bases are TGTGCCAGCAGTTATGTGGGACAGAAGCCCTACGAGCAGTACTTC.